Given below is one TCR beta chain in context. In the same sample, other DNA sequences code for this CDR3. The sample comes from a study of CD8+ T cells in alopecia areata. Sequencing relied on a cDNA template that was reverse transcribed from extracted RNA. Produced via immunoSEQ multiplex PCR; TCRdb's table is partial and in-frame only. The data show 150,000 or so clones, 49% seen once. The CDR3 extends over 12 amino acids. Germline V gives CDR1 MNHEY, CDR2 SMNVEV (reference sequence). V was cut by 0 bases and J by 10 bases, with 7 bases left in between. The receptor was derived from a human donor with alopecia areata. Sample: CD8+ T cells sorted from blood, taken at week 0. The chain uses TRBV27 and TRBJ2-1; weak D call: TRBD2 (6 bases). The CDR3 is CASSLSGLEQFF. CDR3 nucleotide sequence: TGTGCCAGCAGTTTATCCGGACTAGAGCAGTTCTTC.